A selection of T cell receptor beta chains follows, all from one sample in a study of control samples from healthy donors and cancer patients. Only in-frame clones appear in the TCRdb table, and some are missing; sequencing was by immunoSEQ multiplex PCR. Of roughly 130,000 clones in the sample, approximately 90% were seen once. Sequenced: blood. The receptors here all came from a man aged 18 to 30 in good health. CDR3s include the opening cysteine and the closing phenylalanine or tryptophan. The D gene is left open where the match is weak. Only some rows state a clone size, as once, few, many or a class for expanded clones.

V	D	J	size	DNA	CDR3
TRBV5-4	.	TRBJ2-5	.	TGTGCCAGCAGTCATTCTCAGGAGACCCAGTACTTC	CASSHSQETQYF
TRBV27	.	TRBJ1-4	once	TGTGCCAGCAGTTTAGGGGCCACTCCTTATGAAAAACTGTTTTTT	CASSLGATPYEKLFF
TRBV27	.	TRBJ2-7	.	TGTGCCAGCAGTTTTGGAGGTCGACAGGCGCAGTACTTC	CASSFGGRQAQYF
TRBV7-9	.	TRBJ2-7	few	TGTGCCAGCAGCTCGCCGGGCCAAAGGGACGAGCAGTACTTC	CASSSPGQRDEQYF
TRBV18	.	TRBJ1-3	.	TGTGCCAGCTCACGTGGGACTTCTGGAAACACCATATATTTT	CASSRGTSGNTIYF
TRBV5-1	.	TRBJ1-5	.	TGCGCCAGCAGCCGGGACAGCAATCAGCCCCAGCATTTT	CASSRDSNQPQHF
TRBV5-1	TRBD1	TRBJ1-4	.	TGCGCCAGCAGCAGCCACAGGGGTTATGATGAAAAACTGTTTTTT	CASSSHRGYDEKLFF
TRBV30	TRBD1	TRBJ2-7	.	TGTGCCTGGAGACGCCGGGACAGGGGTGACGAGCAGTACTTC	CAWRRRDRGDEQYF
TRBV7-2	.	TRBJ1-2	.	TGTGCCAGCAGCTACGGACAAGAACCCTATGGCTACACCTTC	CASSYGQEPYGYTF
TRBV6-5	.	TRBJ1-1	.	TGTGCCAGCAGTCCCAGGACGGTCGTGAACACTGAAGCTTTCTTT	CASSPRTVVNTEAFF
TRBV5-1	.	TRBJ1-6	once	TGCGCCAGCAGCTTGGATGGGTATTCACCCCTCCACTTT	CASSLDGYSPLHF
TRBV4-1	.	TRBJ2-2	.	TGCGCCAGCAGCCCCGGGACCTACGCGAACACCGGGGAGCTGTTTTTT	CASSPGTYANTGELFF
TRBV6-6	TRBD2	TRBJ2-3	.	TGTGCCAGCATCGGTTTAGCGGGGTTCACAGATACGCAGTATTTT	CASIGLAGFTDTQYF
TRBV9	TRBD1	TRBJ2-1	.	TGTGCCAGCAGCGTAGCGGGGACAGTCTACAATGAGCAGTTCTTC	CASSVAGTVYNEQFF
TRBV9	.	TRBJ2-1	.	TGTGCCAGCAGCGTCTCTAGTAACTCCTACAATGAGCAGTTCTTC	CASSVSSNSYNEQFF
TRBV6-5	.	TRBJ2-3	.	TGTGCCAGCAGGCGACGAGATACGCAGTATTTT	CASRRRDTQYF
TRBV5-4	TRBD1	TRBJ1-6	.	TGTGCCAGCAGCCTGGACAGGGGGCGGCTTAGGAATTCACCCCTCCACTTT	CASSLDRGRLRNSPLHF
TRBV4-1	.	TRBJ2-5	once	TGCGCCAGCAGCCCGACCATTGTAAGGGGGTACGAGACCCAGTACTTC	CASSPTIVRGYETQYF
TRBV5-1	TRBD1	TRBJ2-7	.	TGCGCCAGCAGCTCAGGACAGGGACAAGCCTACGAGCAGTACTTC	CASSSGQGQAYEQYF
TRBV18	TRBD1	TRBJ1-6	.	TGTGCCAGCTCACCCCAGGGGGGGCTGGGATCACCCCTCCACTTT	CASSPQGGLGSPLHF
TRBV6-2/TRBV6-3	.	TRBJ2-6	.	TGTGCCAGCAGTCAGGACAGCGCGGGGGCCAACGTCCTGACTTTC	CASSQDSAGANVLTF
TRBV7-2	TRBD1	TRBJ2-5	.	TGTGCCAGCAGCTTAGGAGGACAGGGGTCGTCGGGGACCCAGTACTTC	CASSLGGQGSSGTQYF
TRBV3-1/TRBV3-2	TRBD1	TRBJ1-5	.	TGTGCCAGCAGCCACGGGACAGGGAATGCGGAGAATCAGCCCCAGCATTTT	CASSHGTGNAENQPQHF
TRBV18	TRBD1	TRBJ2-1	.	TGTGCCAGCTCACTGCCAGGGGGAAGGTACAATGAGCAGTTCTTC	CASSLPGGRYNEQFF
TRBV11-2	TRBD1	TRBJ2-1	.	TGTGCCAGCAGCTTAGAGGGACAGAGTTACAATGAGCAGTTCTTC	CASSLEGQSYNEQFF
TRBV9	.	TRBJ2-7	.	TGTGCCAGCAGCGTAGGGAGTAGAACAGGCGACTACGAGCAGTACTTC	CASSVGSRTGDYEQYF
TRBV4-1	TRBD1	TRBJ1-1	.	TGCGCCAGCAGCCAGGGCACGACAGGGGTGACTGAAGCTTTCTTT	CASSQGTTGVTEAFF
TRBV7-7	TRBD1	TRBJ2-5	few	TGTGCCAGCAGCTTACCGGGACAGGGATTTGAGACCCAGTACTTC	CASSLPGQGFETQYF
TRBV5-1	.	TRBJ2-7	.	TGCGCCAGCAGCTTGGCCCCGGGGGCCTCCTACGAGCAGTACTTC	CASSLAPGASYEQYF
TRBV5-6	TRBD1	TRBJ1-5	.	TGTGCCAGCAGACGACAGGGGTCTAGCAATCAGCCCCAGCATTTT	CASRRQGSSNQPQHF
TRBV7-9	TRBD1	TRBJ1-1	.	TGTGCCAGCAGCACCTGGACAGGGGGGAACACTGAAGCTTTCTTT	CASSTWTGGNTEAFF
TRBV28	.	TRBJ1-2	.	TGTGCCAGCAGATCCGGAGAGCATGGCTACACCTTC	CASRSGEHGYTF
TRBV29-1	.	TRBJ1-2	.	TGTAGCGTTGAGAGGCAGGGGAACTATGGCTACACCTTC	CSVERQGNYGYTF
TRBV15	.	TRBJ2-3	.	TGTGCCACCAGCAGGGGGGGACAGATCACAGATACGCAGTATTTT	CATSRGGQITDTQYF
TRBV6-5	.	TRBJ1-1	.	TGTGCCAGCAGTCCAGGGCCGGGGAACACTGAAGCTTTCTTT	CASSPGPGNTEAFF
TRBV6-6	TRBD1	TRBJ1-2	.	TGTGCCAGCAGTTCCGGACAGGGTCGAGGCTACACCTTC	CASSSGQGRGYTF
TRBV12-5	TRBD1	TRBJ1-1	.	TGTGCTAGTGAACTCGGGACAGGGAACGCTGAAGCTTTCTTT	CASELGTGNAEAFF
TRBV7-9	.	TRBJ1-2	.	TGTGCCAGCAGCTTAGGCAGTGGATACCGACTATACTATGGCTACACCTTC	CASSLGSGYRLYYGYTF
TRBV21-1	.	TRBJ1-1	.	TGTGCCAGCAGCGTAGAGATCGGAGGCGGAAAGACTGAAGCTTTCTTT	CASSVEIGGGKTEAFF
TRBV5-1	.	TRBJ1-3	.	TGCGCCAGCAGCTTGGCTTTCGGGACAACTGGAAACACCATATATTTT	CASSLAFGTTGNTIYF
TRBV24-1	.	TRBJ2-5	.	TGTGCCACCAGTGATTGGGTTTCCGAGACCCAGTACTTC	CATSDWVSETQYF
TRBV6-4	TRBD1	TRBJ1-1	once	TGTGCCAGCAGTGAAGACAGGGAAAGCACTGAAGCTTTCTTT	CASSEDRESTEAFF
TRBV11-1	.	TRBJ1-2	.	TGTGCCAGCAGCGTCCGGGGGGGCTATGGCTACACCTTC	CASSVRGGYGYTF
TRBV10-3	.	TRBJ1-4	once	TGTGCCATCAGCCGACAGTCCTACGGAGAAAAACTGTTTTTT	CAISRQSYGEKLFF
TRBV12-2	.	TRBJ2-3	.	TGTGCAAGTCGCTTACCTACCACTAGCCCTCGAAGCACAGATACGCAGTATTTT	CASRLPTTSPRSTDTQYF
TRBV13	.	TRBJ2-4	.	TGTGCCAGCAGCCTAAATGGACAGACTTTAGCCAAAAACATTCAGTACTTC	CASSLNGQTLAKNIQYF
TRBV10-1	.	TRBJ2-3	.	TGCGCCAGCAGTGAGCTTAGCACAGATACGCAGTATTTT	CASSELSTDTQYF